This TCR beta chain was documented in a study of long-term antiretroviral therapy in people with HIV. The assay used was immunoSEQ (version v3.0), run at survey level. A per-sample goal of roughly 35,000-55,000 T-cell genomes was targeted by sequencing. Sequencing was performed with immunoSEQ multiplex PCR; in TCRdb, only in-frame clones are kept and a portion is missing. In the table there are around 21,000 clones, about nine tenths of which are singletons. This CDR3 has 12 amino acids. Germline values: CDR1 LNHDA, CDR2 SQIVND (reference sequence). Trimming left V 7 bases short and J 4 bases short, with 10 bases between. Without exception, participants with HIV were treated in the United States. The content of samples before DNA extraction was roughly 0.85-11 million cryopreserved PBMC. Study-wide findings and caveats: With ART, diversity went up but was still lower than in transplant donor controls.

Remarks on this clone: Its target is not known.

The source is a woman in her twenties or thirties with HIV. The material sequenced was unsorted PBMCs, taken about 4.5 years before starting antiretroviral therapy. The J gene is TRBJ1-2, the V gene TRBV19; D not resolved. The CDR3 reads CASNREFYGYTF. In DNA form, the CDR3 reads TGTGCCAGTAATCGCGAGTTCTATGGCTACACCTTC.